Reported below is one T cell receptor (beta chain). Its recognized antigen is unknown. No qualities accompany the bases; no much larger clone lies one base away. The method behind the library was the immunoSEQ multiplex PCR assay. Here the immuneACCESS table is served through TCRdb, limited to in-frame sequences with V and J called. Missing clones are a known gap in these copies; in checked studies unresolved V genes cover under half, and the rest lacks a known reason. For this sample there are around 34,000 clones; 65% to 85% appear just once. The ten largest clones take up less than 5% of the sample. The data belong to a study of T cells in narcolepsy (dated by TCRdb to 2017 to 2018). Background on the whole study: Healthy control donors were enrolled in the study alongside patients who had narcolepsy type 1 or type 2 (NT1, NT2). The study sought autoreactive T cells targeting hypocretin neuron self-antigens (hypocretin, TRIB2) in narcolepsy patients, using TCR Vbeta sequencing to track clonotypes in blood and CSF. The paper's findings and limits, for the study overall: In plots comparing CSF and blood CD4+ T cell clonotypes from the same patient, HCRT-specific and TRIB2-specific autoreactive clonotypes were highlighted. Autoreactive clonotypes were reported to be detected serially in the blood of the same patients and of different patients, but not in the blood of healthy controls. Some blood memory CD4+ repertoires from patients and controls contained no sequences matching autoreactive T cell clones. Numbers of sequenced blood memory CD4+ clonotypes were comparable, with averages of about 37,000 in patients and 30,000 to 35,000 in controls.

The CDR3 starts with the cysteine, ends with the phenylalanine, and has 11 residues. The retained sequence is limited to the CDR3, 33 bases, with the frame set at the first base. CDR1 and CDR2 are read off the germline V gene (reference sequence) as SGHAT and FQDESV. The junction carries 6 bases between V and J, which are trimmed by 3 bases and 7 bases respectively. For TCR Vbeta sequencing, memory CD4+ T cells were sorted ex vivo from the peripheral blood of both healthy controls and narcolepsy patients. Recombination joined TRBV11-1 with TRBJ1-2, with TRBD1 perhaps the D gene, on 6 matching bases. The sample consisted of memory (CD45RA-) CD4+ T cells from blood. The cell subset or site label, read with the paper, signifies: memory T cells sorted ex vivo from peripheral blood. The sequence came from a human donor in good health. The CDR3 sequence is CASSFRGGYTF. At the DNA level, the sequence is TGTGCCAGCAGCTTCAGGGGTGGCTACACCTTC.